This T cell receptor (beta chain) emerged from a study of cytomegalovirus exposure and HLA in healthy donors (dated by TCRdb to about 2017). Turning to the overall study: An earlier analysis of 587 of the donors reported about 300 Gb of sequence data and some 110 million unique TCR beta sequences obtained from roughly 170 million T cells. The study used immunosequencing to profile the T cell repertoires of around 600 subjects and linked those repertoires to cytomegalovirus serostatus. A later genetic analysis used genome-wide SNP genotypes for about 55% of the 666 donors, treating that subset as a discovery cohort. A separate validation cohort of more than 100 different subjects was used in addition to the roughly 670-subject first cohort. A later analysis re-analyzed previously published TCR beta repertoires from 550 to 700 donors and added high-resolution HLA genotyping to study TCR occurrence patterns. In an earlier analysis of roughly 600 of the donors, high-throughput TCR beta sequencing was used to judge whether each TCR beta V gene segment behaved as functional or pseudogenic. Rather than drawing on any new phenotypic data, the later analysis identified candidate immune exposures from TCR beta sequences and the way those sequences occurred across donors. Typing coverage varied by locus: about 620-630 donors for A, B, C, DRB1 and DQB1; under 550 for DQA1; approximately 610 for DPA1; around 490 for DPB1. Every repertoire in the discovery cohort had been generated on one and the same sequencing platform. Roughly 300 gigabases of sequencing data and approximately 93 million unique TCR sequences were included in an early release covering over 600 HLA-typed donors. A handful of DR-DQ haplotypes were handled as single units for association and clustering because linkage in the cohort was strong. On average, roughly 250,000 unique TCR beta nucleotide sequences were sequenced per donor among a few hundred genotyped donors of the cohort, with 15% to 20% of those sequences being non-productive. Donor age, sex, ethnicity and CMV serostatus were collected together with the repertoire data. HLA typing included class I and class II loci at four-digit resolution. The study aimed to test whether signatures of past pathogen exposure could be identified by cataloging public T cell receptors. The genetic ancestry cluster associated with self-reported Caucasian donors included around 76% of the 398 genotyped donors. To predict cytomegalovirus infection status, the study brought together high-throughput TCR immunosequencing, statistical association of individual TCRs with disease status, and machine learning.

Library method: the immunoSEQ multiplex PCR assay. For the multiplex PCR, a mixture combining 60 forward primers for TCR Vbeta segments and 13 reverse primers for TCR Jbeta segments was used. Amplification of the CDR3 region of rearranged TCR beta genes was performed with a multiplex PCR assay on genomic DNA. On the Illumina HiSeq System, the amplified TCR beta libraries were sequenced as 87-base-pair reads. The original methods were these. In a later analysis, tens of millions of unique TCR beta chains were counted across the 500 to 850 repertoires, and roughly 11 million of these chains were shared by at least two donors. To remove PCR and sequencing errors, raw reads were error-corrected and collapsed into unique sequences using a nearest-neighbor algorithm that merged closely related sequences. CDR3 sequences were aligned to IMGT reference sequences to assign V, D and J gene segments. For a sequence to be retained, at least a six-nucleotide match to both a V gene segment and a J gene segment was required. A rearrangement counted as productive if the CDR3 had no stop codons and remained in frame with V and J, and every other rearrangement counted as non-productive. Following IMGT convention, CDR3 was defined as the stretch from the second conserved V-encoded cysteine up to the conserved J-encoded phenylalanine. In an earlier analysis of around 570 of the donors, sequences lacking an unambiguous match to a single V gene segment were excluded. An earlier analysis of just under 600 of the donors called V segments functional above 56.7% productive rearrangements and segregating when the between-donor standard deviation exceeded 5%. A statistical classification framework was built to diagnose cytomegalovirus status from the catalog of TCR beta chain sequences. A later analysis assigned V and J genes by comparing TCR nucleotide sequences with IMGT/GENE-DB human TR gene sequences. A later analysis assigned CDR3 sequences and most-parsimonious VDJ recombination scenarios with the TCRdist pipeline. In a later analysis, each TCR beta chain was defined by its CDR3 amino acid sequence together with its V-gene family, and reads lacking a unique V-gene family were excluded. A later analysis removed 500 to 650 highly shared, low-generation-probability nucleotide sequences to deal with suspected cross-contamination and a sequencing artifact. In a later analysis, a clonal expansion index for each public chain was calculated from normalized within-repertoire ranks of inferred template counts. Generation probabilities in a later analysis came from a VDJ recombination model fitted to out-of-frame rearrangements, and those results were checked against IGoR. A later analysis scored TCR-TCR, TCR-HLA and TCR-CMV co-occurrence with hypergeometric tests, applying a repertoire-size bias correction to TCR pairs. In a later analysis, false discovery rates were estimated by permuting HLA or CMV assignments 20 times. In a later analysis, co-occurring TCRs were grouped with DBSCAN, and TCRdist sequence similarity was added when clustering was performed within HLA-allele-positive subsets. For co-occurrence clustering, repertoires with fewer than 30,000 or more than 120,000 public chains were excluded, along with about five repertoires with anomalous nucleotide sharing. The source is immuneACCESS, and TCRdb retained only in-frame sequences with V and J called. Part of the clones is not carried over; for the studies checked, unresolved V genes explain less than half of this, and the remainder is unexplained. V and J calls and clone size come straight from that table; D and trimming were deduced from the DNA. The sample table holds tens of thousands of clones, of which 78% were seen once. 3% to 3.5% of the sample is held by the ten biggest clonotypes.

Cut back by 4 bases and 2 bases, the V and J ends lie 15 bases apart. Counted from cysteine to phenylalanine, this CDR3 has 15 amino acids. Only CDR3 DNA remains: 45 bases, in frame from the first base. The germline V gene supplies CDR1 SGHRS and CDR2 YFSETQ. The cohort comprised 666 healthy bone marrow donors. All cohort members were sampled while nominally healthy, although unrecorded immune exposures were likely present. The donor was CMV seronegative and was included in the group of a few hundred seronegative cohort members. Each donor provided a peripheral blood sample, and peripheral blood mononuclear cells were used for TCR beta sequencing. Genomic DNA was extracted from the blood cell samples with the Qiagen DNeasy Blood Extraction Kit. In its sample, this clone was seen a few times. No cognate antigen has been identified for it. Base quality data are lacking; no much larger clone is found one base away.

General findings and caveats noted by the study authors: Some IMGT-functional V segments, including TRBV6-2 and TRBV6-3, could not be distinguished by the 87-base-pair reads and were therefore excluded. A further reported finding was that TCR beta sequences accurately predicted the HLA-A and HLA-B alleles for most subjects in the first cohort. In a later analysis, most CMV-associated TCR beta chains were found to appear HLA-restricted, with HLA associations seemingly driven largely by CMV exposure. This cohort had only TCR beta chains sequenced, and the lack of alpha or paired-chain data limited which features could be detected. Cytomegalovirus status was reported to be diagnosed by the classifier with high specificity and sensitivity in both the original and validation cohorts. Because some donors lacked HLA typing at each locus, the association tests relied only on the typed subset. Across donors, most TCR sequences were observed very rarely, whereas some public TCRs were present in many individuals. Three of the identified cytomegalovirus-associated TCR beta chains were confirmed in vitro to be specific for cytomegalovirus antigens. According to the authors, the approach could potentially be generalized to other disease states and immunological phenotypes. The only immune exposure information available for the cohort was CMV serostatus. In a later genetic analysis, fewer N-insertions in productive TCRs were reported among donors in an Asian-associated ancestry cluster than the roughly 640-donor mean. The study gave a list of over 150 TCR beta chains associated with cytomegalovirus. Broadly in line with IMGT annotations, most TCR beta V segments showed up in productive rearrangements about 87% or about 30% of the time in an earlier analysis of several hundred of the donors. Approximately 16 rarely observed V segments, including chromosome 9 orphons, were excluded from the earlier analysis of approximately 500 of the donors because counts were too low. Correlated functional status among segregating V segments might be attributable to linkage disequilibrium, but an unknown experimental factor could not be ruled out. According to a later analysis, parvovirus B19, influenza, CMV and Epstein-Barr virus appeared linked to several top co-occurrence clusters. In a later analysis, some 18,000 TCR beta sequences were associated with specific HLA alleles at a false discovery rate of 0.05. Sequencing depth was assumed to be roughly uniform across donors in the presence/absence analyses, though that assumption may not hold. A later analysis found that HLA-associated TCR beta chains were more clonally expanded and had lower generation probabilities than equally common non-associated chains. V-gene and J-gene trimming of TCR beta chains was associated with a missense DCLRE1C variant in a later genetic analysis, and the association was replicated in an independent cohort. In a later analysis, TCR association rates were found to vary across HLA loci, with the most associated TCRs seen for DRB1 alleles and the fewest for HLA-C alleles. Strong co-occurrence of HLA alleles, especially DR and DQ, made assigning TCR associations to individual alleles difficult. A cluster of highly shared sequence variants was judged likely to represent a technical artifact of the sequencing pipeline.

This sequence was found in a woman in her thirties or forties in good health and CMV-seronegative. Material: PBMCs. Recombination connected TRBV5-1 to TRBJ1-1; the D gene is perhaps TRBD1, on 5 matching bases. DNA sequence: TGCGCCAGCAGCACCTTGGTAGGGGAAAACACTGAAGCTTTCTTT. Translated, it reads CASSTLVGENTEAFF.